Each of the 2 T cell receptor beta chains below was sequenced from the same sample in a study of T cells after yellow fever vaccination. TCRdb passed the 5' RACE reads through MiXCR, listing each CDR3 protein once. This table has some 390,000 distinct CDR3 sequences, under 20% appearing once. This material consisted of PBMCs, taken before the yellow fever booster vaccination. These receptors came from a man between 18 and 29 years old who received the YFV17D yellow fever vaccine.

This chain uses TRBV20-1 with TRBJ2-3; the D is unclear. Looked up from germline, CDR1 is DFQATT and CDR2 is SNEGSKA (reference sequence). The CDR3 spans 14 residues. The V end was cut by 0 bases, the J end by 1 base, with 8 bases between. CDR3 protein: CSARDPDGTDTQYF. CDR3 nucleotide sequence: TGCAGTGCTAGAGATCCGGACGGCACAGATACGCAGTATTTT.

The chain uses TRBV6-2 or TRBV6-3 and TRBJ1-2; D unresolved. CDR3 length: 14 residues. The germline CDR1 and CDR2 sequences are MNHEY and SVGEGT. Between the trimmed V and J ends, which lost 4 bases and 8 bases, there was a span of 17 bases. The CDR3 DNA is TGTGCCAGCAGTTCACCAGCCTCCTTTATAGGCTACACCTTC. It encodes CASSSPASFIGYTF.